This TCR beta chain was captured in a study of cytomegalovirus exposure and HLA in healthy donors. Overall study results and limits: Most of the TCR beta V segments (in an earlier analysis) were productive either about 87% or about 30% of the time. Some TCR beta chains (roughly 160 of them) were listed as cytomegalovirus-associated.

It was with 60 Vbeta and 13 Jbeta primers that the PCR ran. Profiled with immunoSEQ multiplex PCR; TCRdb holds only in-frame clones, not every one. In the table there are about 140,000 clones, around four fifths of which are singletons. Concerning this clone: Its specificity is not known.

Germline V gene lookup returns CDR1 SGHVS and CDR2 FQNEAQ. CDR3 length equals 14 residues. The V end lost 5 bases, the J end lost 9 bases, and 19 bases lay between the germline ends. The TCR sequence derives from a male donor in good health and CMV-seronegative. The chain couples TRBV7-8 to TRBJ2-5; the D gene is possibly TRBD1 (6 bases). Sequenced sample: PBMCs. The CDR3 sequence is CASSDRTLRDSQYF. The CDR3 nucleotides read TGTGCCAGCAGCGACAGGACTCTCCGCGATTCCCAGTACTTC.